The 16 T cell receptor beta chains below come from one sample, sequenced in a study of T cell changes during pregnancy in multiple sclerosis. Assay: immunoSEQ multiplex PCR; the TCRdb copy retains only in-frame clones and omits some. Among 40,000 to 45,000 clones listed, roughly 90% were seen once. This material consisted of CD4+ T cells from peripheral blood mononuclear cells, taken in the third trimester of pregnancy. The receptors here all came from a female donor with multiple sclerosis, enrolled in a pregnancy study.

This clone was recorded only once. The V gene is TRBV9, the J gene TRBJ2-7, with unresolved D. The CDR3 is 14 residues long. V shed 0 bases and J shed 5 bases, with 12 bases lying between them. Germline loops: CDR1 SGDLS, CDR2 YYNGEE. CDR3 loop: CASSVDLIFDEQYF. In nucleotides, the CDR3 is TGTGCCAGCAGCGTAGACTTGATCTTTGACGAGCAGTACTTC. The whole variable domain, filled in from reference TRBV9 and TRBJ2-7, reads DSGVTQTPKHLITATGQRVTLRCSPRSGDLSVYWYQQSLDQGLQFLIQYYNGEERAKGNILERFSAQQFPDLHSELNLSSLELGDSALYFCASSVDLIFDEQYFGPGTRLTVT.

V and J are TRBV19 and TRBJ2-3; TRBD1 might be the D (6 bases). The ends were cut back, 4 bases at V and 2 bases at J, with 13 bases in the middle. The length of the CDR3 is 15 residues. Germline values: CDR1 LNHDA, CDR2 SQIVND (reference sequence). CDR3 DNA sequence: TGTGCCAGTAGTAGTGGACAGAAACCCACAGATACGCAGTATTTT. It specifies CASSSGQKPTDTQYF.

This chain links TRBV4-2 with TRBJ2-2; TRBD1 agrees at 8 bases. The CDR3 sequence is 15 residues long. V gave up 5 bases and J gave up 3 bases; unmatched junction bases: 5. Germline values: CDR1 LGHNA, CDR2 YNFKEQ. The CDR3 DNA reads TGTGCCAGCAGCTCACAGGGGGATTACACCGGGGAGCTGTTTTTT. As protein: CASSSQGDYTGELFF.

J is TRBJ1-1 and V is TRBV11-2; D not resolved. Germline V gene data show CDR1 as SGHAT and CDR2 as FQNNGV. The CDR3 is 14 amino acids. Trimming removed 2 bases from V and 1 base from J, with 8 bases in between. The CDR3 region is CASSLPRQNTEAFF. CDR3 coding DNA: TGTGCCAGCAGCTTACCCCGACAGAACACTGAAGCTTTCTTT.

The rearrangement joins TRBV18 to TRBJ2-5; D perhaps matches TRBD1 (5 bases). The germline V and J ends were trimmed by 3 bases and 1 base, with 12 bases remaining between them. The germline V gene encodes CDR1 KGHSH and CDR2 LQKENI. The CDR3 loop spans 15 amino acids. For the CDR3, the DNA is TGTGCCAGCTCACCGATGACAGTAGTCCAAGAGACCCAGTACTTC. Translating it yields CASSPMTVVQETQYF. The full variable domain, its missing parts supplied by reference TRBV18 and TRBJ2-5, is NAGVMQNPRHLVRRRGQEARLRCSPMKGHSHVYWYRQLPEEGLKFMVYLQKENIIDESGMPKERFSAEFPKEGPSILRIQQVVRGDSAAYFCASSPMTVVQETQYFGPGTRLLVL.

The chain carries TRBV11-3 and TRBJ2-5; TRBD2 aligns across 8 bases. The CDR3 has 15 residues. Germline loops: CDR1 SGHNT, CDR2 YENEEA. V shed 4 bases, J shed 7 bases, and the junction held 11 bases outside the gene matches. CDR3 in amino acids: CASSSGGASRGTQYF. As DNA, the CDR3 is TGTGCCAGCAGCTCCGGGGGGGCTTCAAGAGGGACCCAGTACTTC.

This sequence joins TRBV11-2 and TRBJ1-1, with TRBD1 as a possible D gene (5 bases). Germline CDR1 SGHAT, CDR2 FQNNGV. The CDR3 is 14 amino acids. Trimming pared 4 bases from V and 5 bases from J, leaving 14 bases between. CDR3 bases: TGTGCCAGCAGCTCTTTCCAGGGAGGTACTGAAGCTTTCTTT. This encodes CASSSFQGGTEAFF.

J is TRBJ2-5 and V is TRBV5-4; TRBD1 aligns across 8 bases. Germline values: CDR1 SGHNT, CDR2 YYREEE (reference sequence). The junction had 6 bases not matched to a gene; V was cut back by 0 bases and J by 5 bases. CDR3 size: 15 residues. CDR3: CASSLDQDRVETQYF. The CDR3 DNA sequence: TGTGCCAGCAGCTTGGACCAGGACAGGGTGGAGACCCAGTACTTC.

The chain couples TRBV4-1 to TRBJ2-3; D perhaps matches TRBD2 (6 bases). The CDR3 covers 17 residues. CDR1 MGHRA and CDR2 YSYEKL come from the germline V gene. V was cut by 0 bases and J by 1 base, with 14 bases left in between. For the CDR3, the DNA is TGCGCCAGCAGCCAAGAGGGCCCGGGAGTCGGCACAGATACGCAGTATTTT. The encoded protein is CASSQEGPGVGTDTQYF.

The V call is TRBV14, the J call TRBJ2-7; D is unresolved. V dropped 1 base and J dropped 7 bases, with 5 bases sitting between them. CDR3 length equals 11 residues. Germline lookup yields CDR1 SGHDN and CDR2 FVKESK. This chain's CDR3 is CASSQVLEQYF. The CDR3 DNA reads TGTGCCAGCAGCCAAGTCCTAGAGCAGTACTTC.

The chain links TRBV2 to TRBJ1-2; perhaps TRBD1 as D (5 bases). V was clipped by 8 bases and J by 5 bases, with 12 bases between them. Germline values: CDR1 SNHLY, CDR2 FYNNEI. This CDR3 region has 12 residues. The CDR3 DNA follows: TGTGCCAGCGGCCAACAGGTATATGGCTACACCTTC. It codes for CASGQQVYGYTF. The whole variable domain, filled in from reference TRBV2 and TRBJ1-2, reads EPEVTQTPSHQVTQMGQEVILRCVPISNHLYFYWYRQILGQKVEFLVSFYNNEISEKSEIFDDQFSVERPDGSNFTLKIRSTKLEDSAMYFCASGQQVYGYTFGSGTRLTVV.

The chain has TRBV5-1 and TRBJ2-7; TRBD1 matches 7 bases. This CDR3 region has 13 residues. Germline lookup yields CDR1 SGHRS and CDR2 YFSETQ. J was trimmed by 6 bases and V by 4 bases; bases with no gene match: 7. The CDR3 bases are TGCGCCAGCAGCGCGACAGGGAACTTCGAGCAGTACTTC. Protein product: CASSATGNFEQYF.

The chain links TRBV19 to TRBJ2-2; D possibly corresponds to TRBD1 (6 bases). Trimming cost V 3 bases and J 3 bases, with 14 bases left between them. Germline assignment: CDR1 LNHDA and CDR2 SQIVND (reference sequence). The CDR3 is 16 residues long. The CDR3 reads CASSIPGAGYTGELFF. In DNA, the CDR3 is TGTGCCAGTAGTATCCCAGGGGCCGGGTACACCGGGGAGCTGTTTTTT.

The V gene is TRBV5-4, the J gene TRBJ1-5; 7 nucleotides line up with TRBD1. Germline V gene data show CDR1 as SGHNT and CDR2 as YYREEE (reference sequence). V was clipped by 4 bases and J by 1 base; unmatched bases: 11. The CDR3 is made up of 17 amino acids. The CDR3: CASSQTGAEGSNQPQHF. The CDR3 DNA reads TGTGCCAGCAGCCAAACAGGGGCGGAGGGGAGCAATCAGCCCCAGCATTTT. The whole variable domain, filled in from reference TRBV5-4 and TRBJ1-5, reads ETGVTQSPTHLIKTRGQQVTLRCSSQSGHNTVSWYQQALGQGPQFIFQYYREEENGRGNFPPRFSGLQFPNYSSELNVNALELDDSALYLCASSQTGAEGSNQPQHFGDGTRLSIL.

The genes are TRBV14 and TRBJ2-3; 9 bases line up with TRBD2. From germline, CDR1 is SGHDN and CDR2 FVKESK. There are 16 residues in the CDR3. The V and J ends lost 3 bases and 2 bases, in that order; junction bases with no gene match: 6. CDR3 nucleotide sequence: TGTGCCAGCAGCCACCCGACTAGCGGAAACACAGATACGCAGTATTTT. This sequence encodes CASSHPTSGNTDTQYF.

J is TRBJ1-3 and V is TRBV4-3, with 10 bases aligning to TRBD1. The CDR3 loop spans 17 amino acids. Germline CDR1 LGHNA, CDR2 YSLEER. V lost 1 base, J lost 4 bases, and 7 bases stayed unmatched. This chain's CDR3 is CASSQVPGTGAGNTIYF. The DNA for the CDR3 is TGCGCCAGCAGCCAAGTTCCCGGGACAGGGGCCGGAAACACCATATATTTT.